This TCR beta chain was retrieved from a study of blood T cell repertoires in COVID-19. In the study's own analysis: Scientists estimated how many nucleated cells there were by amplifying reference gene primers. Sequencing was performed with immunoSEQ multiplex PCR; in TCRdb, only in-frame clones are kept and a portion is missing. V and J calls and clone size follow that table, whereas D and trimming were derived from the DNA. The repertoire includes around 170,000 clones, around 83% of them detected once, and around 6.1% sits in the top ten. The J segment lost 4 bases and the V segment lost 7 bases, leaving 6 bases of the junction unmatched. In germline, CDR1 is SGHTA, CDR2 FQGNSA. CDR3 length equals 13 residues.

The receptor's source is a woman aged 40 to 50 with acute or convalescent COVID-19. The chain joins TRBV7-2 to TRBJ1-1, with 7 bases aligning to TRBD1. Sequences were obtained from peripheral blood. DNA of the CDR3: TGTGCCAGCACCCTCCAGGGGGGCACTGAAGCTTTCTTT. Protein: CASTLQGGTEAFF.